This passage covers 22 T cell receptor beta chains from one sample sequenced in a study of blood T cell repertoires in COVID-19. Sequencing was performed with immunoSEQ multiplex PCR; in TCRdb, only in-frame clones are kept and a portion is missing. The top ten hold more than 5.5% of the sample, which has roughly 95,000 clones, around 82% seen once. Material for sequencing was peripheral blood. These receptors all come from a man aged 45 to 65 with active or convalescent COVID-19.

The gene calls are TRBV28 and TRBJ2-4; 15 bases align to TRBD2. This CDR3 spans 15 amino acids. J gave up 7 bases and V 6 bases, and 4 bases lay outside the gene matches. Germline V gene sequence: CDR1 MDHEN, CDR2 SYDVKM. The CDR3 reads CASRDGTSGGNIQYF. The DNA of the CDR3 is TGTGCCAGCAGGGACGGGACTAGCGGGGGGAACATTCAGTACTTC.

This sequence joins TRBV7-9 and TRBJ2-7; 7 bases are a match to TRBD2. V lost 4 bases to trimming and J lost 3 bases; unmatched junction nucleotides: 6. CDR1 SEHNR and CDR2 FQNEAQ come from the germline V gene (reference sequence). The CDR3 sequence is 14 residues long. As DNA, the CDR3 is TGTGCCAGCAGCTCGGGGGGACCTTTCTACGAGCAGTACTTC. This encodes CASSSGGPFYEQYF.

The CDR3 is CASSRGQRGEKLFF. The CDR3 nucleotides read TGCGCCAGCAGCCGGGGCCAAAGGGGTGAAAAACTGTTTTTT. The rearrangement uses TRBV4-3 and TRBJ1-4; a weak D match, TRBD1 (5 bases). Germline CDR1 LGHNA, CDR2 YSLEER. Trimming took 4 bases from V and 7 from J, leaving 13 bases between them. CDR3 length: 14 amino acids.

The V call is TRBV24-1, the J call TRBJ2-1; 14 nucleotides match TRBD2. The germline V gene encodes CDR1 KGHDR and CDR2 SFDVKD. The CDR3 runs 18 residues. The junction had 6 bases not matched to a gene; V was cut back by 3 bases and J by 3 bases. CDR3 region: CATSDAGLAGGGYNEQFF. In DNA, the CDR3 is TGTGCCACCAGTGATGCCGGACTAGCGGGGGGTGGCTACAATGAGCAGTTCTTC.

In the case of this clone: An end of the junction does not agree with germline; a read error may underlie this. The rearrangement links TRBV14 to TRBJ1-3, with a possible D match to TRBD1 (6 bases). The germline CDR1 and CDR2 sequences are SGHDN and FVKESK. This CDR3 is 16 amino acids long. CDR3: CASSKESGRGGNTIYF. The DNA of the CDR3 is TGTGCCAGCAGCAAAGAGAGTGGCAGGGGCGGAAACACCATATATTTT.

This clone was recorded a few times. The chain combines TRBV21-1 with TRBJ2-7; the tabulated D call, TRBD2, remains unverified against the DNA. TRBV21-1 is assigned pseudogene status. This CDR3 has 15 amino acids. CDR3 DNA: TGTGCCAGCAGCAAATGGCTGGAGAGTTCCTACGAGCAGTACGTC. It codes for CASSKWLESSYEQYV.

The genes are TRBV7-2 and TRBJ2-7; TRBD1 is a possible D gene (6 bases). V lost 3 bases, J lost 2 bases, and 11 bases lay in between. Germline CDR1 is SGHTA and CDR2 is FQGNSA. The CDR3 is 14 amino acids. This CDR3 is CASSFGQGPYEQYF. The DNA of the CDR3 is TGTGCCAGCAGCTTCGGTCAGGGGCCCTACGAGCAGTACTTC.

This sequence joins TRBV2 and TRBJ1-1; the D is unclear. The CDR3 sequence is 13 residues long. The V gene's germline CDR1 is SNHLY and CDR2 FYNNEI. V was shortened by 6 bases and J by 4 bases, with 12 bases between the two germline ends. As DNA, the CDR3 is TGTGCCAGCAGGCGGACTGTAGCCACTGAAGCTTTCTTT. This translates into CASRRTVATEAFF.

The chain is built from TRBV12-3 or TRBV12-4 and TRBJ2-5, with 8 bases fitting TRBD2. V shed 4 bases, J shed 3 bases, and the junction held 1 base outside the gene matches. CDR3 size: 13 residues. This CDR3 reads CASSSLAEETQYF. CDR3 DNA: TGTGCCAGCAGTTCACTAGCGGAAGAGACCCAGTACTTC.

The chain recombines TRBV29-1 with TRBJ2-2; D is possibly TRBD1 (6 bases). This CDR3 has 14 amino acids. The germline gives CDR1 SQVTM, CDR2 ANQGSEA. V was shortened by 6 bases and J by 4 bases, with 15 bases between the two germline ends. The CDR3 loop reads CSVVDSRGTGELFF. The CDR3, as DNA: TGCAGCGTCGTGGACAGTCGTGGCACCGGGGAGCTGTTTTTT.

J is TRBJ1-4 and V is TRBV19; 9 nucleotides agree with TRBD1. Germline lookup yields CDR1 LNHDA and CDR2 SQIVND (reference sequence). The CDR3 runs to 14 residues. V shed 10 bases and J 5 bases; nucleotides not matched to a gene: 8. CDR3: CATRTGASNEKLFF. The CDR3 DNA is TGTGCCACCCGGACAGGGGCCTCAAATGAAAAACTGTTTTTT.

The CDR3, as DNA: TGTGCCAGCAGTTACACAGTCTCCTACAATGAGCAGTTCTTC. It translates to CASSYTVSYNEQFF. This chain connects TRBV6-5 to TRBJ2-1; no clear D. The CDR3 runs to 14 residues. Germline CDR1 is MNHEY and CDR2 is SVGAGI. V was trimmed by 2 bases and J by 0 bases, leaving 5 bases between them.

The CDR3 DNA is TGTGCCAGCAGTGAAGTACAGGGGGCGGGACAGCCCCAGCATTTT. Protein sequence: CASSEVQGAGQPQHF. The chain is built from TRBV6-1 and TRBJ1-5, with 9 bases lining up with TRBD1. CDR1 is MNHNS and CDR2 is SASEGT in the germline V gene. The ends lost 1 base at V and 7 bases at J; junction bases unmatched: 5. The CDR3 extends over 15 amino acids.

The CDR3 sequence: CASSFYRGETQYF. CDR3 in DNA: TGTGCCAGCAGTTTTTACAGGGGGGAGACCCAGTACTTC. This chain connects TRBV6-2 or TRBV6-3 to TRBJ2-5, with 8 bases lining up with TRBD1. The CDR3 loop spans 13 amino acids. Germline V gene sequence: CDR1 MNHEY, CDR2 SVGEGT. V dropped 4 bases and J dropped 5; count of bases not matched to a gene: 3.

The chain couples TRBV6-5 to TRBJ1-1, with 9 bases identical to TRBD1. Germline values: CDR1 MNHEY, CDR2 SVGAGI. Germline trimming cut 5 bases from V and 0 bases from J; bases unmatched to any gene: 4. The CDR3 sequence is 15 residues long. Here the CDR3 DNA reads TGTGCCAGCAGTCCCGGGACAGGGATGAACACTGAAGCTTTCTTT. Translated: CASSPGTGMNTEAFF.

The chain uses TRBV5-1 and TRBJ2-2; 11 nucleotides agree with TRBD2. The length of the CDR3 is 17 residues. CDR1 is SGHRS, CDR2 YFSETQ, per germline. Trimming cost V 4 bases and J 7 bases; bases outside gene matches: 12. The CDR3 here is CASSPRNSGGADGELFF. The CDR3 DNA reads as TGCGCCAGCAGCCCCCGGAATAGCGGGGGGGCCGACGGGGAGCTGTTTTTT.

The rearrangement uses TRBV2 and TRBJ1-2, with D tentatively TRBD1 (5 bases). V was clipped by 5 bases and J by 5 bases, with 18 bases between them. Looked up from germline, CDR1 is SNHLY and CDR2 is FYNNEI. The length of the CDR3 is 15 residues. The CDR3 DNA reads TGTGCCAGCAGTCTGAGCCGGGGGAAGGGGTATGGCTACACCTTC. This sequence encodes CASSLSRGKGYGYTF.

The chain joins TRBV4-3 to TRBJ1-6; 9 bases align to TRBD1. This CDR3 is 15 amino acids long. After removal of 1 base from V and 8 bases from J, the junction contained 3 bases not matched to a gene. CDR1 and CDR2 from the germline V gene are LGHNA and YSLEER. This chain's CDR3 is CASSQGGQGDSPLHF. CDR3 in DNA: TGCGCCAGCAGCCAAGGGGGACAGGGAGATTCACCCCTCCACTTT.

This rearrangement joins TRBV20-1 to TRBJ2-1; possible D gene TRBD1, 5 bases. Germline V CDR1 and CDR2: DFQATT, SNEGSKA (reference sequence). V was pared by 3 bases and J by 0 bases, with 15 bases between. CDR3 length: 16 residues. The chain's CDR3 is CSASPLRQSSYNEQFF. DNA for the CDR3: TGCAGTGCTAGTCCGCTACGACAGAGCTCCTACAATGAGCAGTTCTTC.

V gene TRBV7-2 combines with J gene TRBJ1-3; tentative D call: TRBD1 (6 bases). Looked up from germline, CDR1 is SGHTA and CDR2 is FQGNSA. Trimming removed 2 bases at V and 6 bases at J, with 14 bases between. The CDR3 is 15 amino acids. The CDR3 DNA follows: TGTGCCAGCAGCTTAATGGGAGGGGGTGAAAACACCATATATTTT. It specifies CASSLMGGGENTIYF.

CDR3 nucleotides: TGTGCCAGCAGCCAAGTTCAGGGGAACACTGAAGCTTTCTTT. Protein product: CASSQVQGNTEAFF. V gene TRBV3-1 (or the pseudogene TRBV3-2) combines with J gene TRBJ1-1; weak D call: TRBD1 (5 bases). Germline CDR1 is LGHDT and CDR2 is YNNKEL (reference sequence). The CDR3 extends over 14 amino acids. The V end lost 1 base, the J end lost 1 base, and 7 bases lay between the germline ends.

In its sample, this clone was seen a few times. This sequence joins TRBV5-4 and TRBJ1-1; TRBD1 matches 10 bases. CDR1 is SGHNT, CDR2 YYREEE, per germline (reference sequence). The ends lost 4 bases at V and 4 bases at J; junction bases unmatched: 7. The CDR3 totals 15 residues. The CDR3 loop is CASSPGGTGVTEAFF. In DNA, the CDR3 is TGTGCCAGCAGCCCTGGAGGGACAGGGGTCACTGAAGCTTTCTTT.